The present entry profiles one TCR beta chain with its context. Its antigen is unidentified. This sample is part of a study of Ad26.COV2.S vaccination and SARS-CoV-2 variants. Study outcomes and limitations: Similar non-spike TCR breadth was observed in recipients of vaccine and of placebo. Once vaccination had occurred, spike-specific CD8+ and CD4+ T cell responses reportedly showed substantial breadth. Placebo recipients showed lower spike-specific TCR breadth than vaccinees. There was a possibility that the TCR breadth and depth analyses underestimated total T cell responses.

Looked up from germline, CDR1 is ENHRY and CDR2 is SYGVKD. V was clipped by 10 bases and J by 9 bases; unmatched bases: 11. The CDR3 covers 13 residues. Sequenced by immunoSEQ multiplex PCR; TCRdb stores in-frame clones only, minus some. The data show about 180,000 clones, with roughly 87% seen just once and less than 6% held by the top ten. This sequence originates from a human donor who had recovered from COVID-19. This chain links TRBV10-3 with TRBJ2-1; 8 bases map to TRBD2. The sample consisted of peripheral blood, taken after recovery from COVID-19. The CDR3 region has the DNA TGTGCCAACCGGCGGGGGGTAGAAAGTGAGCAGTTCTTC. Encoded protein: CANRRGVESEQFF.